Following are 13 T cell receptor beta chains from one sample sequenced in a study of cytomegalovirus exposure and HLA in healthy donors. Primers included in the PCR were 60 Vbeta and 13 Jbeta primers. Data came from immunoSEQ multiplex PCR; TCRdb stores just in-frame clones and leaves some out. The sample contains 130,000 to 150,000 clones, 75% to 85% of which appear only once. The sample comprised PBMCs. These TCRs come from a woman aged 18-35 years in good health and CMV-seropositive.

This clone came up a few times. This chain joins TRBV2 and TRBJ2-5, with 8 bases lining up with TRBD2. The J segment lost 5 bases and the V segment lost 3 bases, leaving 5 bases of the junction unmatched. CDR1 and CDR2 from the germline V gene are SNHLY and FYNNEI. The CDR3 is 14 residues long. The CDR3 bases are TGTGCCAGCAGTGAGACGCGCGGGGGGGAGACCCAGTACTTC. Amino acid sequence: CASSETRGGETQYF.

V and J are TRBV19 and TRBJ2-3; TRBD2 aligns across 13 bases. This CDR3 contains 15 residues. CDR1 and CDR2 (germline): LNHDA, SQIVND (reference sequence). With 5 bases clipped from V and 3 bases from J, the junction kept 2 bases outside the gene matches. CDR3 loop: CASSVGLAGTDTQYF. The CDR3 region has the DNA TGTGCCAGTAGTGTGGGACTAGCGGGGACAGATACGCAGTATTTT.

V usage is TRBV15 and J usage is TRBJ1-1; D perhaps matches TRBD1 (6 bases). The length of the CDR3 is 20 residues. Looked up from germline, CDR1 is LNHNV and CDR2 is YYDKDF (reference sequence). V dropped 0 bases and J dropped 6 bases, with 29 bases sitting between them. The CDR3 region is CATSRDSIGGRLLPYSEAFF. The CDR3 DNA reads as TGTGCCACCAGCAGAGATAGTATCGGGGGGCGATTATTACCGTATTCTGAAGCTTTCTTT.

The CDR3 here is CASSYDTSGGYEQYF. The CDR3 bases are TGTGCCAGCAGTTACGACACTAGCGGGGGGTACGAGCAGTACTTC. V gene TRBV6-5 combines with J gene TRBJ2-5; 12 bases are a match to TRBD2. The J call may be in error: the DNA end matches TRBJ2-7 better. Germline-derived CDR1 and CDR2 are MNHEY and SVGAGI. The CDR3 consists of 15 residues.

As concerns this clone: In the same sample, other DNA sequences code for this CDR3. The rearrangement links TRBV5-1 to TRBJ2-3; D gene unclear. Looked up from germline, CDR1 is SGHRS and CDR2 is YFSETQ. This CDR3 contains 14 residues. V was cut by 0 bases and J by 0 bases, with 5 bases left in between. The DNA of the CDR3 is TGCGCCAGCAGCTTGGGACATAGCACAGATACGCAGTATTTT. It encodes CASSLGHSTDTQYF.

The CDR3 DNA sequence: TGCGCCAGCAGCCAACCCCTGACAGGGGCTGACTACGAGCAGTACTTC. Amino acids: CASSQPLTGADYEQYF. The chain is built from TRBV4-1 and TRBJ2-7; TRBD1 matches 8 bases. V trimming: 2 bases; J trimming: 3 bases; junction bases outside the gene matches: 9. The germline V gene has CDR1 MGHRA and CDR2 YSYEKL. The CDR3 extends over 16 amino acids.

This clone was observed a few times. This CDR3 is CASTPWSQRAQHF. The CDR3 nucleotides read TGTGCCAGCACCCCTTGGTCCCAGCGGGCCCAGCATTTT. The chain combines TRBV6-4 with TRBJ1-5, with unresolved D. The CDR3 runs to 13 residues. Germline V gives CDR1 MRHNA, CDR2 SNTAGT. V gave up 7 bases and J gave up 11 bases, with 18 bases separating them.

The chain is built from TRBV6-6 and TRBJ2-2; 13 nucleotides line up with TRBD2. CDR3 length: 16 amino acids. The V gene's germline CDR1 is MNHNY and CDR2 SVGAGI (reference sequence). Germline trimming cut 0 bases from V and 6 bases from J; bases unmatched to any gene: 1. For the CDR3, the DNA is TGTGCCAGCAGTTACTCCGGGACTAGCGGGGCCGGGGAGCTGTTTTTT. Encoded protein: CASSYSGTSGAGELFF.

The chain employs TRBV30 and TRBJ2-6, with a tentative D call TRBD1 (6 bases). This CDR3 region has 19 residues. CDR1 is GTSNPN and CDR2 is SVGIG in the germline V gene (reference sequence). Trimming removed 2 bases from V and 1 base from J, with 21 bases in between. The CDR3: CAWSPRPTGIMSGANVLTF. The CDR3 nucleotides are TGTGCCTGGAGTCCCCGCCCCACAGGGATAATGTCTGGGGCCAACGTCCTGACTTTC.

The CDR3 DNA reads TGTGCCAGCCCCCCTAGGGGTCTCACAGATACGCAGTATTTT. It specifies CASPPRGLTDTQYF. This chain connects TRBV21-1 to TRBJ2-3; the table's D call TRBD1 went unverified against the DNA. TRBV21-1 is a recognized pseudogene. CDR3 size: 14 residues.

This rearrangement joins TRBV4-1 to TRBJ1-2, with 9 bases matching TRBD1. The CDR3 runs to 17 residues. The trim removed 7 bases at V and 5 bases at J, leaving 17 bases unmatched. Germline V gives CDR1 MGHRA, CDR2 YSYEKL. CDR3 DNA sequence: TGCGCCAGCACCTACTTAGTGGAGGGACAGGGCGAATATGGCTACACCTTC. Protein product: CASTYLVEGQGEYGYTF.

The genes are TRBV19 and TRBJ1-3; 8 bases align to TRBD1. The CDR3 length is 16 residues. Germline V gives CDR1 LNHDA, CDR2 SQIVND (reference sequence). The ends lost 4 bases at V and 7 bases at J; junction bases unmatched: 12. CDR3 sequence (DNA): TGTGCCAGTAGTACAGCCGGACAGGGAATCCAGAACACCATATATTTT. Protein product: CASSTAGQGIQNTIYF. The variable domain in full, with the rest retrieved from reference TRBV19 and TRBJ1-3, is DGGITQSPKYLFRKEGQNVTLSCEQNLNHDAMYWYRQDPGQGLRLIYYSQIVNDFQKGDIAEGYSVSREKKESFPLTVTSAQKNPTAFYLCASSTAGQGIQNTIYFGEGSWLTVV.

The chain uses TRBV6-1 and TRBJ1-2; 8 nucleotides align to TRBD1. J lost 7 bases, V lost 5 bases, and 6 bases had no gene match. This CDR3 is 13 amino acids long. The germline CDR1 and CDR2 sequences are MNHNS and SASEGT. The CDR3 coding sequence is TGTGCCAGCAGTTCATCAGGGGGCCGTGGCTACACCTTC. Protein product: CASSSSGGRGYTF.